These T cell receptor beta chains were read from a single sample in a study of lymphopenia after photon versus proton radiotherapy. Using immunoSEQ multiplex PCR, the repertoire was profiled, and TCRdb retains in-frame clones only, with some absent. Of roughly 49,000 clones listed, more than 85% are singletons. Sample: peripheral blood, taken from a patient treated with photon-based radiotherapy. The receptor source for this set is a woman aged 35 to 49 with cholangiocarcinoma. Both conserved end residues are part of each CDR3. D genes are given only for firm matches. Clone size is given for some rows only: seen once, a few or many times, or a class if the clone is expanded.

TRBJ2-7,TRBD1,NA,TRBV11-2,TGTGCCAGCAGCCCTATACAGGGGGTCTACGAGCAGTACTTC,CASSPIQGVYEQYF
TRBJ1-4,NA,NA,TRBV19,TGTGCCAGTAAAGGGGGATCAGTAGAAAAACTGTTTTTT,CASKGGSVEKLFF
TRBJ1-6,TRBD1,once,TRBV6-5,TGTGCCAGCAGTTTTGGGACAGGGCGGAATAATTCACCCCTCCACTTT,CASSFGTGRNNSPLHF
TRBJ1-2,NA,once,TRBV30,TGTGCCTGGAAAAGCTCCGGGGAAGATGGCTACACCTTC,CAWKSSGEDGYTF
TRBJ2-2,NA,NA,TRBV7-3,TGTGCCAGCAGACTCTCCCTGGGGGAGCTGTTTTTT,CASRLSLGELFF
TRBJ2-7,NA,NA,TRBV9,TGTGCCAGCAGCGAAGGCGACGGCGAGCAGTACTTC,CASSEGDGEQYF
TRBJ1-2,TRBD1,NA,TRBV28,TGTGCCAGCAGTTCATCGGACAGGGACTATGGCTACACCTTC,CASSSSDRDYGYTF
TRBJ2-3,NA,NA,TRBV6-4,TGTGCCAGCAGTGTAAGAGTCACAGATACGCAGTATTTT,CASSVRVTDTQYF
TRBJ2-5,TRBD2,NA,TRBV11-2,TGTGCCAGCAGCCGCGGGACTAGCGGTCAAGAGACCCAGTACTTC,CASSRGTSGQETQYF
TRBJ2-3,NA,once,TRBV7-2,TGTGCCAGCAGCTTCCTCCCTAGCACAGATACGCAGTATTTT,CASSFLPSTDTQYF
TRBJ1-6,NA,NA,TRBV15,TGTGCCACCAGCAGAGACAGGGGCACCTATTCACCCCTCCACTTT,CATSRDRGTYSPLHF
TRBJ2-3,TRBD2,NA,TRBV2,TGTGCCAGCAGTGAGACTAGCGGGGGGATGGCAGATACGCAGTATTTT,CASSETSGGMADTQYF
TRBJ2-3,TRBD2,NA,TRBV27,TGTGCCAGCAGTTTAAGCGGGGTGGCCGCAGATACGCAGTATTTT,CASSLSGVAADTQYF
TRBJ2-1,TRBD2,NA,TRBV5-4,TGTGCCAGCAGTCGGCCGGTAGGCGCTAGCGGGGGCGCGGGCAATGAGCAGTTCTTC,CASSRPVGASGGAGNEQFF
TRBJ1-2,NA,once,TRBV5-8,TGTGCCAGCAACCCCCGGGACAACGCCCTTTTCGGCTACACCTTC,CASNPRDNALFGYTF
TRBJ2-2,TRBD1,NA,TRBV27,TGTGCCAGCAGTCTCAGGGGGCTTGGAACCGGGGAGCTGTTTTTT,CASSLRGLGTGELFF
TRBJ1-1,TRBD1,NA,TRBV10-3,TGTGCCATCAGTGACGTAGGACAGGGAACTGAAGCTTTCTTT,CAISDVGQGTEAFF
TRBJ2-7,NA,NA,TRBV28,TGTGCCAGCAGTTTTCCGACCCTCAGGGCCTACGAGCAGTACTTC,CASSFPTLRAYEQYF
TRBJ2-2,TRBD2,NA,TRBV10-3,TGTGCCATCAGTGAGTCTGGACTAGCGGGAGGGAACACCGGGGAGCTGTTTTTT,CAISESGLAGGNTGELFF
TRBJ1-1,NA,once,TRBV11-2,TGTGCCAGCAGCCTACAGGGTAGGGTCTCTGAAGCTTTCTTT,CASSLQGRVSEAFF
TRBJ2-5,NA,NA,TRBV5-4,TGTGCCAGCAGCAACCGGGACTTGATAGAGACCCAGTACTTC,CASSNRDLIETQYF
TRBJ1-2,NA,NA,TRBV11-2,TGTGCCAGCAGCTTCAGTGGGCGTGGCTACACCTTC,CASSFSGRGYTF
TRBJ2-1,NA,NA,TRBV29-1,TGCAGCGTTGGTAATATGGACCTTTCGCCGTTCTTC,CSVGNMDLSPFF
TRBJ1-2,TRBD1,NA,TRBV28,TGTGCCAGCACCCACCCGAGACAGGGGAGCAATGGCTACACCTTC,CASTHPRQGSNGYTF
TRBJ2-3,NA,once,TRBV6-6,TGTGTCAGCAGTTCCCAAACTAGCCATTACACAGATACGCAGTATTTT,CVSSSQTSHYTDTQYF
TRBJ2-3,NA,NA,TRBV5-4,TGTGCCAGCAGCTCCAGGGGTGGATCAGATACGCAGTATTTT,CASSSRGGSDTQYF
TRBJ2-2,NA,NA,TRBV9,TGTGCCAGCAGCGTTTCCGGGTTTACCGGGGAGCTGTTTTTT,CASSVSGFTGELFF
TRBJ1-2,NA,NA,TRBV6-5,TGTGCCAGCAGTTACAGCTCTAACTATGGCTACACCTTC,CASSYSSNYGYTF
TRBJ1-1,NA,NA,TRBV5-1,TGCGCCAGCAGCGGTACAGGCTACACTGAAGCTTTCTTT,CASSGTGYTEAFF
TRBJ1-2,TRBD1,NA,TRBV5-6,TGTGCCAGCAGCTTGATCGGACAGGGGGGTGGCTACACCTTC,CASSLIGQGGGYTF
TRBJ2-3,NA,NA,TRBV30,TGTGCCTGGAGCGACCGCACAGATACGCAGTATTTT,CAWSDRTDTQYF
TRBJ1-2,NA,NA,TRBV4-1,TGCGCCAGCAGCCAAGAACAGGGTAACTATGGCTACACCTTC,CASSQEQGNYGYTF
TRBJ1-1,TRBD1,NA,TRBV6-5,TGTGCCAGCAGTTACTCCAGGGGGGGAACTGAAGCTTTCTTT,CASSYSRGGTEAFF
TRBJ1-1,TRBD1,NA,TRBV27,TGTGCCAGCAGTTTATGGCCCCCAGGGGGTAATATGAACACTGAAGCTTTCTTT,CASSLWPPGGNMNTEAFF
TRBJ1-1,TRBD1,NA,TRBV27,TGTGCCAGCAGTTTAGGGTACAGGGGGAACACTGAAGCTTTCTTT,CASSLGYRGNTEAFF
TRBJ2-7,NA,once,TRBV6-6,TGTGCCAGCAGTTACGACACCTCGTACGAGCAGTACTTC,CASSYDTSYEQYF
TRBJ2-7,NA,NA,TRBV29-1,TGCAGCGTTGAGCTATACGAGCCCTACGAGCAGTACTTC,CSVELYEPYEQYF
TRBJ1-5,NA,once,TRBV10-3,TGTGCCATCAGCTCCGACGGTGATCAGCCCCAGCATTTT,CAISSDGDQPQHF
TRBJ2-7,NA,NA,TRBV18,TGTGCCAGCTCACTACAGGAGAACGAGCAGTACTTC,CASSLQENEQYF
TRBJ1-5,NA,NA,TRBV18,TGTGCCAGCTCACCGGCAGTCGGGGGGCTGAACAATCAGCCCCAGCATTTT,CASSPAVGGLNNQPQHF
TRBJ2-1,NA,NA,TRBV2,TGTGCCAGCAGTGAAGGTCCCCGCGGCAAGTTCTTC,CASSEGPRGKFF
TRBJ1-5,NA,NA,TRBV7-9,TGTGCCAGCAGCTTCTCCGGATTGGATCAGCCCCAGCATTTT,CASSFSGLDQPQHF
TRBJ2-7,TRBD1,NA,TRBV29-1,TGCAGCGCTGCCGGGACAGGGTCCGGAGAGCAGTACTTC,CSAAGTGSGEQYF
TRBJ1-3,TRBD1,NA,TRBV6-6,TGTGCCAGCAGGATAGGGGACAGCTCTGGAAACACCATATATTTT,CASRIGDSSGNTIYF
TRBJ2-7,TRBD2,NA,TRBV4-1,TGCGCCAGCAGCCGGAAGACGGGAGGTGACGAGCAGTACTTC,CASSRKTGGDEQYF
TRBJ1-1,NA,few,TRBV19,TGTGCCTCCTCCGGTCAGTGGGGCACTGAAGCTTTCTTT,CASSGQWGTEAFF
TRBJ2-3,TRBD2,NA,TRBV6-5,TGTGCCAGCAGCCGACTAGCGGGGGGGATAGATACGCAGTATTTT,CASSRLAGGIDTQYF
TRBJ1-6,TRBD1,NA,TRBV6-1,TGTGCCAGCAGTGAAGCAAGGACAGGCCCAGGTTCACCCCTCCACTTT,CASSEARTGPGSPLHF
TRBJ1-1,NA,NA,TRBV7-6,TGTGCCAGCAGCTTGCAGGGACTAATGAACACTGAAGCTTTCTTT,CASSLQGLMNTEAFF
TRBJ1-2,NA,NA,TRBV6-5,TGTGCCAGCAGGGAGGCTGGGAACTATGGCTACACCTTC,CASREAGNYGYTF